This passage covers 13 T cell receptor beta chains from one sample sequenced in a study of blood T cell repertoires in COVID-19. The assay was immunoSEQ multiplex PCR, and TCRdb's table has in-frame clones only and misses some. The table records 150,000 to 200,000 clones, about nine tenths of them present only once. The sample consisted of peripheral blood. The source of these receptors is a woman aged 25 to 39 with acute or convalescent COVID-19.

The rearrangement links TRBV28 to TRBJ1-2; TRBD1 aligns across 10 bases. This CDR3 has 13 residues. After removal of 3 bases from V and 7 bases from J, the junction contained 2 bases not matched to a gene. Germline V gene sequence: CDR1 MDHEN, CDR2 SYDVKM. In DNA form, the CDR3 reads TGTGCCAGCAGTTTCCGGGACAGGGGTGGCTACACCTTC. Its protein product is CASSFRDRGGYTF.

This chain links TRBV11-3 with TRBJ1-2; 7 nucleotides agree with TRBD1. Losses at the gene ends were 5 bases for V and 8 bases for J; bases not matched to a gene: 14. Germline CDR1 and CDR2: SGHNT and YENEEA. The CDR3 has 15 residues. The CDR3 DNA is TGTGCCAGCAGCCACAACGATGGCAGGGGGGAAGGCTACACCTTC. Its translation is CASSHNDGRGEGYTF.

CDR3 residues: CASSSDRVWQYF. CDR3 bases: TGCGCCAGCAGCTCCGACAGGGTGTGGCAGTACTTC. The chain employs TRBV5-1 and TRBJ2-7; TRBD1 agrees at 7 bases. CDR3 length: 12 amino acids. The V and J ends lost 3 bases and 9 bases, in that order; junction bases with no gene match: 6. Germline assignment: CDR1 SGHRS and CDR2 YFSETQ.

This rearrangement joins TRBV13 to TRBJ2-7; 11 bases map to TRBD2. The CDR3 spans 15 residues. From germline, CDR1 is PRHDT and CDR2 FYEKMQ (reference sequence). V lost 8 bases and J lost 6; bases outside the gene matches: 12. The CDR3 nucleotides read TGTGCCAGCGCCGGAGGTAGCGGGAGGGCTAGCGAGCAGTACTTC. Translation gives CASAGGSGRASEQYF.

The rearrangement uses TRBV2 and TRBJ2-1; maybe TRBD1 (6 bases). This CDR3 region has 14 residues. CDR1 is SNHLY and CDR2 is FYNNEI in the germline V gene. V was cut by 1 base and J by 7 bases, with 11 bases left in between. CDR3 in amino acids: CASSEVWTDNEQFF. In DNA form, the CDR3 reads TGTGCCAGCAGTGAAGTGTGGACAGATAATGAGCAGTTCTTC.

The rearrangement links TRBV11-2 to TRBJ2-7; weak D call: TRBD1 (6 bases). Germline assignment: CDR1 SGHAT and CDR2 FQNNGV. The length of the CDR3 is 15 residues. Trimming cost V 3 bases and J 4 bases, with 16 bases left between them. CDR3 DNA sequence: TGTGCCAGCAGCTTGGCCGCCCCCCAGGGGTACGAGCAGTACTTC. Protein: CASSLAAPQGYEQYF.

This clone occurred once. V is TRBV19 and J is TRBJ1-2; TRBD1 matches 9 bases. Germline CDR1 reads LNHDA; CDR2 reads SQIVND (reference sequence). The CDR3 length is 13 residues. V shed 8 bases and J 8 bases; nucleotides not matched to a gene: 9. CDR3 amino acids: CASGSRDREGYTF. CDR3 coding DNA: TGTGCCAGTGGAAGCCGGGACAGGGAAGGCTACACCTTC.

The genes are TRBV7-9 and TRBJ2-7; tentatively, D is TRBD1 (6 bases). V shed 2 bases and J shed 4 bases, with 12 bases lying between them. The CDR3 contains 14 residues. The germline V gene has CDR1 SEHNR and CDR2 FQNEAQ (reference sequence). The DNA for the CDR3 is TGTGCCAGCAGCTTATTGGGACATTCGTACGAGCAGTACTTC. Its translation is CASSLLGHSYEQYF.

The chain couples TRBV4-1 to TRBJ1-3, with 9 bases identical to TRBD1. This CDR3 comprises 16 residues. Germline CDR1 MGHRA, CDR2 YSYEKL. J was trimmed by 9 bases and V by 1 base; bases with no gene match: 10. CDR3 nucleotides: TGCGCCAGCAGCCAAGGGGCGTCGGGACAGGGTTTCACCATATATTTT. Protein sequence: CASSQGASGQGFTIYF.

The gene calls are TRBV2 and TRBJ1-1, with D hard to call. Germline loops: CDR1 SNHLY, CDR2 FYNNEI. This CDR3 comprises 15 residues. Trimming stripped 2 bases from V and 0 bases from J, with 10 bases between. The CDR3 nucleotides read TGTGCCAGCAGTGAACAGACACTCCTGAACACTGAAGCTTTCTTT. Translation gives CASSEQTLLNTEAFF.

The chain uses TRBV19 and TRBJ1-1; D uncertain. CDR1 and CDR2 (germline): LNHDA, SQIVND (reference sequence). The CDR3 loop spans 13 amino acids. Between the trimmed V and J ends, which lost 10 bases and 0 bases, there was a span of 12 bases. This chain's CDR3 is CATSVSVNTEAFF. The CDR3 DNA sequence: TGTGCCACTTCAGTGTCTGTGAACACTGAAGCTTTCTTT.

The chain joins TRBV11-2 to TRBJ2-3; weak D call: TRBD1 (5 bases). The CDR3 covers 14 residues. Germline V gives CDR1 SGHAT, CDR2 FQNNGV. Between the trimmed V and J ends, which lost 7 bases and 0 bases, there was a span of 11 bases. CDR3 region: CASKGPASTDTQYF. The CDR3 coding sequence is TGTGCCAGCAAGGGGCCAGCTAGCACAGATACGCAGTATTTT.

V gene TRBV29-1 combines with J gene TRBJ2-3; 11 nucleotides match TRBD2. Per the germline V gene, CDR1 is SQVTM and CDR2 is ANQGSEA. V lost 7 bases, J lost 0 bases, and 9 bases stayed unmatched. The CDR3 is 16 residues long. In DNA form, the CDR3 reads TGCAGCGCTGGAGGACTAGCGGGCGTAAGCACAGATACGCAGTATTTT. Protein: CSAGGLAGVSTDTQYF.